This TCR beta chain comes out of a study of CD8 T cells in ankylosing spondylitis. This clonotype was seen repeatedly, ten times or more. The target antigen is unknown. The V end lost 1 base, the J end lost 0 bases, and 9 bases lay between the germline ends. Looked up from germline, CDR1 is SGHRS and CDR2 is YFSETQ. The CDR3 is made up of 15 amino acids. One entry per CDR3 protein results from TCRdb running MiXCR on the 5' RACE reads. The repertoire has about 450,000 distinct CDR3 sequences, 25% to 30% of them found once; the top ten carry over 0.8%. Study findings and constraints: There was a TCR beta motif, made of 7 or 8 highly homologous variants, that appeared characteristic of ankylosing spondylitis blood.

This clonotype was obtained from a male donor with ankylosing spondylitis. J is TRBJ2-3 and V is TRBV5-1, with D perhaps matching TRBD1 (5 bases). Sequenced: blood, either unsorted or a sorted T cell fraction (not recorded which). This CDR3 is CASSLPTDSTDTQYF. The CDR3 DNA reads as TGCGCCAGCAGCTTGCCGACAGATAGCACAGATACGCAGTATTTT.